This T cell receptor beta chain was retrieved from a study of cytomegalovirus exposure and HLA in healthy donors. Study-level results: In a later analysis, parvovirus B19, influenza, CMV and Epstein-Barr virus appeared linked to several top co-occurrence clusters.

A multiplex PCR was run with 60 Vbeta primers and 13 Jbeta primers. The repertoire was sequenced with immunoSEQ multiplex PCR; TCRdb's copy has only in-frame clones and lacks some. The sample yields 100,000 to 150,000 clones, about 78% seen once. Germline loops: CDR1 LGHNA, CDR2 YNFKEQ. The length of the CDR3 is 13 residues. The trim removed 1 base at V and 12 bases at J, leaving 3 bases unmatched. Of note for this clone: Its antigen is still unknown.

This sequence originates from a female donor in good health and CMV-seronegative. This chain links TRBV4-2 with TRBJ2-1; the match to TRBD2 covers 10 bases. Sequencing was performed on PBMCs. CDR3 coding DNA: TGTGCCAGCAGCCAAGGAGTAGCGGGGGGGCAGTTCTTC. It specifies CASSQGVAGGQFF.